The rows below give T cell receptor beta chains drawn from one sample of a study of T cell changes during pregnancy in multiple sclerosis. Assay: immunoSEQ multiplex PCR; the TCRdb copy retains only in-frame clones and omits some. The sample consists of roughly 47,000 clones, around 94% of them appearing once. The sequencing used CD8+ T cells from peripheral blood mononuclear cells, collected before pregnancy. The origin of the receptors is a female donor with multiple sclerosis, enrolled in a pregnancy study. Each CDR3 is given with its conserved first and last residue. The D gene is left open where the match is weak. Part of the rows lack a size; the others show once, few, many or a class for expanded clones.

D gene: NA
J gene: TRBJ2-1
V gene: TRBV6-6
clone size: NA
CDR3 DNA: TGTGCCAGCAGTTACTCGACTTTAGACGATAATGAGCAGTTCTTC
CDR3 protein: CASSYSTLDDNEQFF

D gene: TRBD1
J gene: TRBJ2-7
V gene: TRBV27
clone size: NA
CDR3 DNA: TGTGCCAGCAGTTTATCGGGGGACAGCTCCTACGAGCAGTACTTC
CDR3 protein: CASSLSGDSSYEQYF

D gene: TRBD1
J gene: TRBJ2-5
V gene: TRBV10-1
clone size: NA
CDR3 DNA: TGCGCCAGCAGTGAGTTATGTCCGTTAGGGGGCATGGAGACCCAGTACTTC
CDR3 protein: CASSELCPLGGMETQYF

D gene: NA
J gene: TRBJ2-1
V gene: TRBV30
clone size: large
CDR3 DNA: TGTGCCTGGAGTGTATCCGGTTGGTGGAGGTTCTTC
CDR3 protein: CAWSVSGWWRFF

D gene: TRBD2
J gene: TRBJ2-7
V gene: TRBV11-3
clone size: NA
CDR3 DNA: TGTGCCAGCAGCCTCTCTAGCGGACGAACCTACGAGCAGTACTTC
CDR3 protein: CASSLSSGRTYEQYF

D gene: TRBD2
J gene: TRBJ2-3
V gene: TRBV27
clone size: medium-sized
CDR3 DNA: TGTGCCAGCAGTTTAGCGGGAGGAAGGTTAGGTACGCAGTATTTT
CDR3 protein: CASSLAGGRLGTQYF

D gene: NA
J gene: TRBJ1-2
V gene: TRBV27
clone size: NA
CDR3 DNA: TGTGCCAGCAGCCCCCGGGATGGCCTAAATGGCTACACCTTC
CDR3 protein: CASSPRDGLNGYTF

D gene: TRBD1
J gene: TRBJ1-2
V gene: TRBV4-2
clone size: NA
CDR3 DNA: TGTGCCAGCAGCCAACTAACTGACAGGGATGATGGCTACACCTTC
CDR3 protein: CASSQLTDRDDGYTF

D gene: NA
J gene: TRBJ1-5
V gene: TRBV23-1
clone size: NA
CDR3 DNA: TGCGCCAGCGCGGTTAGCAATCAGCCCCAGCATTTT
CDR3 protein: CASAVSNQPQHF

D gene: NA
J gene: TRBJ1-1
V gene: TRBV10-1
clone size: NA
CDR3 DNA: TGCGCCAGCATACGCGGTGCCTCGGACACTGAAGCTTTCTTT
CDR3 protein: CASIRGASDTEAFF

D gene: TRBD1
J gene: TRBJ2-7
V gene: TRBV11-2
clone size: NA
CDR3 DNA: TGTGCCAGCAGCCCAGGGGGCTACGAGCAGTACTTC
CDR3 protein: CASSPGGYEQYF

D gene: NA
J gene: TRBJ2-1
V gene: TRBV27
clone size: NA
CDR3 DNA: TGTGCCAGCAGTTTAGGAATAGGCGGGGATGCGAATGAGCAGTTCTTC
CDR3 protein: CASSLGIGGDANEQFF

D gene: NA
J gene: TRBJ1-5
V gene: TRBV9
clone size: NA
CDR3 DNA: TGTGCCAGCAGCGTAGATGTCGGGAAGCCCCAGCATTTT
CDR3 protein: CASSVDVGKPQHF

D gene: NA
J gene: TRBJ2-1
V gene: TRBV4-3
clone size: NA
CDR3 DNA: TGCGCCAGCAGCCAAGTGTACGGGACTTCATACAATGAGCAGTTCTTC
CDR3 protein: CASSQVYGTSYNEQFF

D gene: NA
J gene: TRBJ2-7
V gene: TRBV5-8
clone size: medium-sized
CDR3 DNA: TGTGCCAGCAGCTTTATCGACGAGCAGTACTTC
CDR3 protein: CASSFIDEQYF

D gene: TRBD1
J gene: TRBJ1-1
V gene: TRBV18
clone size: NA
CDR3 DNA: TGTGCCAGCTCACCCTCACGGGGGACAGACATGAACACTGAAGCTTTCTTT
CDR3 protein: CASSPSRGTDMNTEAFF